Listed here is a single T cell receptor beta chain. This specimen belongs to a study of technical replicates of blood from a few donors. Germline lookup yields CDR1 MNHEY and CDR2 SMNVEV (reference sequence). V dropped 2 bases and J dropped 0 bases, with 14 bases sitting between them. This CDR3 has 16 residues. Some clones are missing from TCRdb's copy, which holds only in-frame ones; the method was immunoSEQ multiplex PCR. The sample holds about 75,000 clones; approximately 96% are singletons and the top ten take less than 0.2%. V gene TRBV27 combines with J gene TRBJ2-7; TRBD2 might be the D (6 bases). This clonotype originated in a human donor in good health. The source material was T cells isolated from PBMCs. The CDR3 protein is CASSLLGTPPSYEQYF. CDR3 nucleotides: TGTGCCAGCAGTTTACTAGGGACTCCCCCCTCCTACGAGCAGTACTTC.